The 8 T cell receptor beta chains reported below all come from one sample, sequenced in a study of cytomegalovirus exposure and HLA in healthy donors. PCR used 60 Vbeta primers and 13 Jbeta primers. The protocol was immunoSEQ multiplex PCR, while the TCRdb copy is restricted to in-frame clones and leaves out a portion. The sample consists of more than 150,000 clones, 60% to 85% of them appearing once. Sequencing was performed on PBMCs. The receptors shown here come from a young man in good health and CMV-seronegative.

The chain recombines TRBV4-1 with TRBJ1-4; no clear D. Germline CDR1 and CDR2: MGHRA and YSYEKL. Trimming cost V 0 bases and J 10 bases, with 6 bases left between them. The CDR3 runs to 12 residues. The CDR3 is CASSQEVRKLFF. CDR3 coding DNA: TGCGCCAGCAGCCAAGAAGTGCGAAAACTGTTTTTT.

The chain has TRBV5-8 and TRBJ1-2; no clear D gene. Germline V gene sequence: CDR1 SGHTS, CDR2 YDEGEE. CDR3 length: 11 residues. V was shortened by 2 bases and J by 10 bases, with 9 bases between the two germline ends. The chain's CDR3 is CASSFGHIYTF. The CDR3 region has the DNA TGTGCCAGCAGCTTTGGCCATATCTACACCTTC.

The gene calls are TRBV28 and TRBJ1-5, with 7 nucleotides matching TRBD1. This CDR3 is 16 amino acids long. The V and J ends lost 0 bases and 3 bases, in that order; junction bases with no gene match: 5. The germline gives CDR1 MDHEN, CDR2 SYDVKM. The CDR3 DNA is TGTGCCAGCAGTTTATGGTCAGGGGGTGCCAATCAGCCCCAGCATTTT. It is translated as CASSLWSGGANQPQHF.

The chain has TRBV5-1 and TRBJ2-2; TRBD2 might be the D (5 bases). Trimming removed 5 bases from V and 1 base from J, with 12 bases in between. This CDR3 spans 15 amino acids. Germline V gene data show CDR1 as SGHRS and CDR2 as YFSETQ. For the CDR3, the DNA is TGCGCCAGCAGAGAGGCAGGACTGAACACCGGGGAGCTGTTTTTT. Protein sequence: CASREAGLNTGELFF.

The chain has TRBV30 and TRBJ2-1; TRBD2 matches at 7 bases. Germline CDR1 and CDR2: GTSNPN and SVGIG (reference sequence). V dropped 0 bases and J dropped 7; count of bases not matched to a gene: 6. The CDR3 contains 14 residues. The CDR3 region is CAWSVGGTLNEQFF. The CDR3 DNA is TGTGCCTGGAGTGTGGGAGGGACCCTGAATGAGCAGTTCTTC.

J is TRBJ2-6 and V is TRBV27; D gene uncertain. Germline CDR1 MNHEY, CDR2 SMNVEV (reference sequence). There are 16 residues in the CDR3. The V end lost 2 bases, the J end lost 4 bases, and 12 bases lay between the germline ends. The CDR3 spells CASSLLDRSGANVLTF. DNA of the CDR3: TGTGCCAGCAGTTTACTAGACCGGTCCGGGGCCAACGTCCTGACTTTC.

The genes are TRBV5-8 and TRBJ1-6, with 7 bases fitting TRBD1. Trimming at V came to 1 base and at J to 9 bases, leaving 13 bases not matched to a gene. The CDR3 loop spans 17 amino acids. Germline CDR1 and CDR2: SGHTS and YDEGEE. The CDR3 bases are TGTGCCAGCAGCTTGAGTGCGGGGGGACAGCTTATTTCACCCCTCCACTTT. It is translated as CASSLSAGGQLISPLHF.

The J gene is TRBJ1-6, the V gene TRBV5-5; 9 bases align to TRBD1. V dropped 4 bases and J dropped 1; count of bases not matched to a gene: 3. Germline CDR1 SGHKS, CDR2 YYEKEE (reference sequence). The CDR3 is made up of 16 amino acids. The DNA of the CDR3 is TGTGCCAGCAGCATCGACAGGGGGTCCTATAATTCACCCCTCCACTTT. Translating it yields CASSIDRGSYNSPLHF.